The T cell receptor beta chain under discussion was sequenced for a study of cytomegalovirus exposure and HLA in healthy donors. Whole-study context: There were several hundred genotyped donors. Of these, about 80% fell in the genetic ancestry cluster associated with self-reported Caucasian donors. Study observations and caveats: Available immune exposure information covered CMV serostatus only.

Trimming shortened V by 0 bases and J by 1 base, and 13 bases separated the two germline ends. Germline V lookup: CDR1 SGHRS, CDR2 YFSETQ. This CDR3 comprises 16 residues. Likely unrecorded immune exposures existed in these nominally healthy donors. Regarding this clone: No antigen is known for it.

Primers: 60 Vbeta forward and 13 Jbeta reverse. Only in-frame clones appear in the TCRdb table, and some are missing; sequencing was by immunoSEQ multiplex PCR. The sample comprises approximately 210,000 clones, about 75% of which are singletons, and less than 2% rests with the top ten. The chain is built from TRBV5-1 and TRBJ1-1; D is uncertain. Sample: PBMCs. The origin of this receptor is a male donor in good health and CMV-seronegative. The chain's CDR3 is CASSLVVGGSNTEAFF. The CDR3 region has the DNA TGCGCCAGCAGCTTGGTGGTGGGAGGTTCGAACACTGAAGCTTTCTTT.